A selection of T cell receptor beta chains follows, all from one sample in a study of cytotoxic CD8 clonotypes in ibrutinib-treated CLL. TCRdb's copy holds only in-frame clones and misses some; the assay was immunoSEQ multiplex PCR. The data contain hundreds of thousands of clones, approximately 80% of them singletons. Source: PBMCs, taken before ibrutinib treatment. The source is a human donor with chronic lymphocytic leukemia. Each CDR3 is given with its conserved first and last residue. The D gene is left open where the match is weak. Some rows mark clone size as missing; the rest say once, few, many or name a class of expanded clone.

abundance	v_gene	j_gene	d_gene	CDR3nt	CDR3aa
-	TRBV18	TRBJ2-7	TRBD2	TGTGCCAGCTCACCACCGGGCGGGAGGGTCTCCTACGAGCAGTACTTC	CASSPPGGRVSYEQYF
-	TRBV7-9	TRBJ2-7	-	TGTGCCAGCAGCTTTTCGGGATTTTACGAGCAGTACTTC	CASSFSGFYEQYF
-	TRBV4-1	TRBJ2-7	TRBD2	TGCGCCAGCAGCCTGGGACTAGCGGGGCCCTACGAGCAGTACTTC	CASSLGLAGPYEQYF
few	TRBV10-1	TRBJ2-1	TRBD2	TGCGCCAGCAGTGAGTCCTGGCTAGCGGTGAACAATGAGCAGTTCTTC	CASSESWLAVNNEQFF
-	TRBV19	TRBJ1-1	TRBD1	TGTGCCAGTAGCAGAACAGGGGACTGGACTGAAGCTTTCTTT	CASSRTGDWTEAFF
-	TRBV10-3	TRBJ2-1	-	TGTGCCATCAGTGAGTACGTAGGGGGGAACTACAATGAGCAGTTCTTC	CAISEYVGGNYNEQFF
-	TRBV15	TRBJ1-1	-	TGTGCCACCAGCAGAGAACCCGGCGTCACTGAAGCTTTCTTT	CATSREPGVTEAFF
-	TRBV2	TRBJ1-1	TRBD1	TGTGCCAGCAGGGAGAGGACAGGGGGCACTGAAGCTTTCTTT	CASRERTGGTEAFF
-	TRBV19	TRBJ1-5	TRBD1	TGTGCCAGTAACAGGGGTAGCAATCAGCCCCAGCATTTT	CASNRGSNQPQHF
many	TRBV27	TRBJ1-2	-	TGTGCCAGCAGTTCGTATACAGGCCAGCCAGGGCATGGCTACACCTTC	CASSSYTGQPGHGYTF
-	TRBV9	TRBJ2-1	TRBD2	TGTGCCAGCAGCGTACCACTAGCGGGAGGGCCAGGGGGGCAGTTCTTC	CASSVPLAGGPGGQFF
-	TRBV27	TRBJ2-1	TRBD2	TGTGCCAGCAGTACGCGCAGGACTAGCGGGTTCAATGAGCAGTTCTTC	CASSTRRTSGFNEQFF
-	TRBV4-2	TRBJ2-1	-	TGTGCCAGCAGCCAGGGTGATGAGCAGTTCTTC	CASSQGDEQFF
few	TRBV19	TRBJ2-1	TRBD1	TGTGCCAGTAGTAGAGCGGGACAGGGCTACAATGAGCAGTTCTTC	CASSRAGQGYNEQFF
-	TRBV9	TRBJ2-5	-	TGTGCCAGCAGCGTAGCGGGTAGCGAAGAGACCCAGTACTTC	CASSVAGSEETQYF
once	TRBV27	TRBJ2-7	TRBD1	TGTGCCAGCAACAACAGGGGGTTCGGTGGCTACGAGCAGTACTTC	CASNNRGFGGYEQYF
-	TRBV5-1	TRBJ2-2	-	TGCGCCAGCAAGATACGGGAGTCCGGGGAGCTGTTTTTT	CASKIRESGELFF
-	TRBV11-2	TRBJ2-5	TRBD2	TGTGCCAGCAGCTTTGGGACTAGCGGGATACAAGAGACCCAGTACTTC	CASSFGTSGIQETQYF
once	TRBV9	TRBJ2-5	-	TGTGCCAGCAGCCTGGTTCAGGGAATCCAGTACTTC	CASSLVQGIQYF
-	TRBV6-1	TRBJ1-5	TRBD1	TGTGCCAGCAGTGGACAGGGACCAAATAGCAATCAGCCCCAGCATTTT	CASSGQGPNSNQPQHF
-	TRBV28	TRBJ1-2	TRBD1	TGTGCCAGCAGTCAAATTGGACAGGGGGCGTGGGGCTACACCTTC	CASSQIGQGAWGYTF
-	TRBV18	TRBJ1-2	TRBD1	TGTGCCAGCTCCCTCCTGGGACAGGGAAACTACACCTTC	CASSLLGQGNYTF
few	TRBV30	TRBJ2-7	-	TGTGCCTGGAGTGATTTGGGAACAGCTCTCTCCTACGAGCAGTACTTC	CAWSDLGTALSYEQYF
-	TRBV4-2	TRBJ1-3	-	TGTGCCAGCAGCCAAGACCCATCGGGGGGGGCGATGGGAAACACCATATATTTT	CASSQDPSGGAMGNTIYF
-	TRBV2	TRBJ2-2	-	TGTGCCAGCAGAGGCCTGGGTGACACCGGGGAGCTGTTTTTT	CASRGLGDTGELFF
-	TRBV7-7	TRBJ2-1	-	TGTGCCAGCAGCTTAGCGACGGGGAATGAGCAGTTCTTC	CASSLATGNEQFF
-	TRBV5-6	TRBJ2-5	TRBD1	TGTGCCAGCAGCATGGGACAGTTGGAGACCCAGTACTTC	CASSMGQLETQYF
-	TRBV9	TRBJ1-1	-	TGTGCCAGCAGCGTCCTCCCTGGCACTGAAGCTTTCTTT	CASSVLPGTEAFF
-	TRBV7-8	TRBJ2-3	-	TGTGCCAGCGGGCGGTTACTTATCACAGATACGCAGTATTTT	CASGRLLITDTQYF
-	TRBV4-3	TRBJ1-2	-	TGCGCCAGCAGCCGTGGGAATGGCTACACCTTC	CASSRGNGYTF
-	TRBV19	TRBJ2-1	TRBD2	TGTGCCAGTGCCCCTCCGGGACTAGCGGGAAGGTATGAGCAGTTCTTC	CASAPPGLAGRYEQFF
once	TRBV5-1	TRBJ2-1	TRBD2	TGCGCCAGCAGCCCAAGCGGGAGGGCCGAGAATGAGCAGTTCTTC	CASSPSGRAENEQFF
few	TRBV30	TRBJ1-5	-	TGTGCCTGGAGTAGAGATAGCAATCAGCCCCAGCATTTT	CAWSRDSNQPQHF
-	TRBV28	TRBJ2-2	TRBD2	TGTGCCAGCAGTTCCTCGGCGGGAGGGAACACCGGGGAGCTGTTTTTT	CASSSSAGGNTGELFF
few	TRBV5-4	TRBJ1-2	-	TGTGCCAGCAGCCTGACAGGAATCAACCATGGCTACACCTTC	CASSLTGINHGYTF
-	TRBV6-5	TRBJ1-2	-	TGTGCCAGCTTAGGTGCTCTAAACTATGGCTACACCTTC	CASLGALNYGYTF
-	TRBV9	TRBJ1-2	TRBD1	TGTGCCAGCAGCGTACGAACAGGGGGACACTATGGCTACACCTTC	CASSVRTGGHYGYTF
-	TRBV7-2	TRBJ2-5	TRBD1	TGTGCCAGCAGCTTAGGGCTGCACAGGGGGAAAGAGACCCAGTACTTC	CASSLGLHRGKETQYF
-	TRBV4-3	TRBJ2-7	-	TGCGCCAGCAGCCAAGATCCAGGCATACGGGAGCAGTACTTC	CASSQDPGIREQYF
-	TRBV12-5	TRBJ1-3	-	TGTGCTAGTGGTTCGGCCCCTGCGGCCTCTGGAAACACCATATATTTT	CASGSAPAASGNTIYF
few	TRBV6-5	TRBJ2-3	-	TGTGCCAGCAGAGGGGGTAGGAGCACAGATACGCAGTATTTT	CASRGGRSTDTQYF
-	TRBV7-9	TRBJ1-4	TRBD1	TGTGCCAGCAGCTTTTCACAGGGGGACAAACTGTTTTTT	CASSFSQGDKLFF
-	TRBV9	TRBJ2-2	-	TGTGCCAGCAGCGTAGGGTGGCTCCAACCCGGGGAGCTGTTTTTT	CASSVGWLQPGELFF
-	TRBV27	TRBJ2-3	TRBD2	TGTGCCAGCAGACTAGCGGGAGCGGATACGCAGTATTTT	CASRLAGADTQYF